This entry lists 20 T cell receptor beta chains sequenced from one sample in a study of blood T cell repertoires in COVID-19. Clones were read by immunoSEQ multiplex PCR, and TCRdb kept only the in-frame ones, dropping some. The table has around 130,000 clones, 84% seen once. Sequencing input: peripheral blood. The source is a human donor in a cohort sampled during active COVID-19.

To note about this clone: The identical CDR3 is also encoded by other nucleotide sequences in the sample. V is TRBV6-5 and J is TRBJ2-3, with D perhaps matching TRBD2 (7 bases). The germline V gene has CDR1 MNHEY and CDR2 SVGAGI. Deletions cut 5 bases from V and 3 bases from J, with 12 bases between. This CDR3 comprises 14 residues. DNA for the CDR3: TGTGCCAGCAGTCGTGGGGGGGCTACAGATACGCAGTATTTT. Its translation: CASSRGGATDTQYF.

This chain uses TRBV6-5 with TRBJ1-1, with 7 bases identical to TRBD1. CDR1 and CDR2 (germline): MNHEY, SVGAGI. The CDR3 is 12 residues long. V was pared by 5 bases and J by 7 bases, with 4 bases of the junction left unmatched. As DNA, the CDR3 is TGTGCCAGCAGTCCTTGGACAGGTGAAGCTTTCTTT. Encoded protein: CASSPWTGEAFF.

The rearrangement links TRBV6-5 to TRBJ2-5; weak D call: TRBD2 (6 bases). Germline V lookup: CDR1 MNHEY, CDR2 SVGAGI. V gave up 7 bases and J gave up 3 bases, with 18 bases separating them. The CDR3 covers 15 residues. The DNA for the CDR3 is TGTGCCAGCACCCGGCCCATAGGCGGGGAAGAGACCCAGTACTTC. Its translation is CASTRPIGGEETQYF.

The genes are TRBV5-1 and TRBJ2-7; no clear D. Trimming left V 4 bases short and J 3 bases short, with 8 bases between. The CDR3 covers 12 residues. Germline V gene data show CDR1 as SGHRS and CDR2 as YFSETQ. The CDR3 here is CASSPPSYEQYF. CDR3 DNA sequence: TGCGCCAGCAGCCCCCCCAGCTACGAGCAGTACTTC.

The CDR3 region has the DNA TGTGCCAGCAGTGAACTCGAACGGGATGGCTACACCTTC. This encodes CASSELERDGYTF. The chain employs TRBV2 and TRBJ1-2; D is unclear. V lost 2 bases and J lost 6, with 10 bases in between. Germline V CDR1 and CDR2: SNHLY, FYNNEI. CDR3 length equals 13 residues.

V gene TRBV5-4 combines with J gene TRBJ2-1; 9 positions match TRBD2. Germline CDR1 reads SGHNT; CDR2 reads YYREEE (reference sequence). The CDR3 spans 15 residues. The V gene end was trimmed by 0 bases and the J gene end by 6 bases; junction bases not matched to a gene: 4. The CDR3 DNA reads TGTGCCAGCAGCTTGGGCGGGGGGGTGCGCAATGAGCAGTTCTTC. Translation: CASSLGGGVRNEQFF.

This rearrangement joins TRBV19 to TRBJ1-2, with D unresolved. Germline V gives CDR1 LNHDA, CDR2 SQIVND (reference sequence). V shed 7 bases and J shed 0 bases, with 18 bases lying between them. The CDR3 length is 16 residues. The CDR3 DNA follows: TGTGCCAGTATTCCCTTTGCCGAGGGAACTAACTATGGCTACACCTTC. Its protein is CASIPFAEGTNYGYTF.

The rearrangement links TRBV30 to TRBJ2-7; D gene unclear. Germline V gene sequence: CDR1 GTSNPN, CDR2 SVGIG (reference sequence). This CDR3 is built from 13 residues. Trimming took 2 bases from V and 1 from J, leaving 9 bases between them. CDR3 residues: CAWSISVSYEQYF. CDR3 nucleotide sequence: TGTGCCTGGAGTATCTCGGTATCCTACGAGCAGTACTTC.

The chain joins TRBV19 to TRBJ1-2; a weak D match, TRBD1 (5 bases). Trimming took off 0 bases at V and 8 bases at J, with 16 bases between the two ends. The CDR3 consists of 15 residues. Germline V CDR1 and CDR2: LNHDA, SQIVND (reference sequence). The CDR3 DNA reads as TGTGCCAGTAGTATAGAGATTGTTAGGGGATCGGGCTACACCTTC. Translation: CASSIEIVRGSGYTF.

V usage is TRBV19 and J usage is TRBJ1-4; weak D call: TRBD1 (5 bases). CDR1 is LNHDA, CDR2 SQIVND, per germline (reference sequence). Trimming removed 9 bases at V and 0 bases at J, with 17 bases between. The CDR3 sequence is 16 residues long. The CDR3 DNA reads TGTGCCAGCCTCAGGGCGGCATATGCAACTAATGAAAAACTGTTTTTT. Translating gives CASLRAAYATNEKLFF. Full variable domain (remainder filled in from reference TRBV19 and TRBJ1-4): DGGITQSPKYLFRKEGQNVTLSCEQNLNHDAMYWYRQDPGQGLRLIYYSQIVNDFQKGDIAEGYSVSREKKESFPLTVTSAQKNPTAFYLCASLRAAYATNEKLFFGSGTQLSVL.

The chain employs TRBV11-2 and TRBJ2-7, with TRBD2 identical over 8 bases. This CDR3 contains 15 residues. CDR1 is SGHAT, CDR2 FQNNGV, per germline. The trim removed 3 bases at V and 3 bases at J, leaving 7 bases unmatched. The CDR3 loop reads CASSFVSGGFYEQYF. The CDR3 DNA reads TGTGCCAGCAGCTTTGTCAGCGGGGGATTCTACGAGCAGTACTTC.

The rearrangement links TRBV6-5 to TRBJ2-7; no clear D gene. Germline V gene sequence: CDR1 MNHEY, CDR2 SVGAGI. This CDR3 spans 13 amino acids. Between the trimmed V and J ends, which lost 5 bases and 9 bases, there was a span of 17 bases. CDR3 DNA sequence: TGTGCCAGCAGTCCGGCGGAGTATTTGGTGCAGTACTTC. Translation: CASSPAEYLVQYF.

CDR3 sequence reads: CAWSEVTGGVDTEAFF. In DNA form, the CDR3 reads TGTGCCTGGAGTGAAGTGACAGGGGGCGTGGACACTGAAGCTTTCTTT. V usage is TRBV30 and J usage is TRBJ1-1; 10 nucleotides agree with TRBD1. The CDR3 spans 16 residues. V shed 1 base and J 3 bases; nucleotides not matched to a gene: 8. CDR1 is GTSNPN, CDR2 SVGIG, per germline (reference sequence).

The rearrangement joins TRBV20-1 to TRBJ2-7; no firm D call. This CDR3 region has 11 residues. The V gene's germline CDR1 is DFQATT and CDR2 SNEGSKA (reference sequence). The CDR3 region has the DNA TGCAGCGCGCCCCTGTCCTACGAGCAGTACTTC. Its protein product is CSAPLSYEQYF.

The rearrangement links TRBV7-9 to TRBJ1-1, with D possibly matching TRBD1 (6 bases). CDR3 length: 14 amino acids. Per germline, CDR1 SEHNR and CDR2 FQNEAQ (reference sequence). V was shortened by 3 bases and J by 2 bases, with 10 bases between the two germline ends. The chain's CDR3 is CASSFGQSNTEAFF. CDR3 bases: TGTGCCAGCAGCTTTGGACAGAGCAACACTGAAGCTTTCTTT.

The gene calls are TRBV6-5 and TRBJ2-3, with 8 bases aligning to TRBD2. Germline assignment: CDR1 MNHEY and CDR2 SVGAGI. This CDR3 has 13 residues. V dropped 5 bases and J dropped 4; count of bases not matched to a gene: 2. CDR3 coding DNA: TGTGCCAGCAGTACGCGGGGGGCAGATACGCAGTATTTT. Its translation: CASSTRGADTQYF.

The chain links TRBV7-2 to TRBJ2-5; TRBD2 aligns across 8 bases. The CDR3 has 16 amino acids. Germline V gene sequence: CDR1 SGHTA, CDR2 FQGNSA. Trimming cost V 4 bases and J 1 base; bases outside gene matches: 8. CDR3 amino acids: CASSSSLGGGQETQYF. The CDR3 region has the DNA TGTGCCAGCAGCTCAAGCCTCGGGGGGGGCCAAGAGACCCAGTACTTC.

The rearrangement uses TRBV12-5 and TRBJ2-7; D is possibly TRBD1 (6 bases). The CDR3 consists of 17 residues. The ends were cut back, 3 bases at V and 4 bases at J, with 22 bases in the middle. Germline V CDR1 and CDR2: LGHNT, FRNRAP. The CDR3 nucleotides read TGTGCTAGTGGTTTCACCACAGGGAGTGGTGTCAAGTACGAGCAGTACTTC. Translated, it gives CASGFTTGSGVKYEQYF.

This chain uses TRBV3-1 (or the pseudogene TRBV3-2) with TRBJ1-5; no firm D call. This CDR3 contains 15 residues. The germline gives CDR1 LGHDT, CDR2 YNNKEL (reference sequence). The germline V and J ends were trimmed by 0 bases and 0 bases, with 6 bases remaining between them. The CDR3: CASSQELDSNQPQHF. CDR3 DNA: TGTGCCAGCAGCCAAGAGTTAGATAGCAATCAGCCCCAGCATTTT.

This rearrangement joins TRBV20-1 to TRBJ2-7; D perhaps matches TRBD1 (5 bases). The CDR3 contains 13 residues. The ends were cut back, 3 bases at V and 2 bases at J, with 11 bases in the middle. The germline V gene encodes CDR1 DFQATT and CDR2 SNEGSKA (reference sequence). The CDR3 sequence: CSASGGAAYEQYF. The CDR3 coding sequence is TGCAGTGCTAGTGGTGGGGCGGCCTACGAGCAGTACTTC.